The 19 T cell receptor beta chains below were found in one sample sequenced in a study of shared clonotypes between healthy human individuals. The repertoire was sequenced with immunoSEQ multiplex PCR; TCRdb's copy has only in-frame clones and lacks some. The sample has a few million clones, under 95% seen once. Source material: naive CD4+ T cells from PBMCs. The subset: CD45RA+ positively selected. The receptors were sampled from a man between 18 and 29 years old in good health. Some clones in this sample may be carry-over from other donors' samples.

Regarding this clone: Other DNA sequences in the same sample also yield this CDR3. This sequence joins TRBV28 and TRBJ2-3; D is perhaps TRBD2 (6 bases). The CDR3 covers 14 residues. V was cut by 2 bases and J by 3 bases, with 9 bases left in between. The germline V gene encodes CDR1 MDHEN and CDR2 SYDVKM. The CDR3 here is CASSLGGTTDTQYF. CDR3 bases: TGTGCCAGCAGTTTAGGCGGGACGACAGATACGCAGTATTTT.

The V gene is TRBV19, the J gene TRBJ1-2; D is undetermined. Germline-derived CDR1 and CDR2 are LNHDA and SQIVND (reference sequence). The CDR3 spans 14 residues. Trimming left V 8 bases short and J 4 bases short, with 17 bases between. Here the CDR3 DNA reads TGTGCCAGTCGGGTATTGGACGGATCCTATGGCTACACCTTC. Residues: CASRVLDGSYGYTF.

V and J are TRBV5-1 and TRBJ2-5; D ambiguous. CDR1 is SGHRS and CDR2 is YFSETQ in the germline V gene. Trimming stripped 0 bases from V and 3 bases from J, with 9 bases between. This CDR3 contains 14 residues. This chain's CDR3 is CASSLVVGKETQYF. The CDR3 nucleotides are TGCGCCAGCAGCTTGGTCGTTGGTAAAGAGACCCAGTACTTC. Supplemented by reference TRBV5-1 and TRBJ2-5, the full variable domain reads KAGVTQTPRYLIKTRGQQVTLSCSPISGHRSVSWYQQTPGQGLQFLFEYFSETQRNKGNFPGRFSGRQFSNSRSEMNVSTLELGDSALYLCASSLVVGKETQYFGPGTRLLVL.

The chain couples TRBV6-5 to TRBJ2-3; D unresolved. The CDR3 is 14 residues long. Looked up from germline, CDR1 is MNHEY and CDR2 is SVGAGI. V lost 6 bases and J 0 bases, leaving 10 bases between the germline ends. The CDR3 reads CASRTDPSTDTQYF. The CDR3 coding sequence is TGTGCCAGCAGGACGGACCCAAGCACAGATACGCAGTATTTT.

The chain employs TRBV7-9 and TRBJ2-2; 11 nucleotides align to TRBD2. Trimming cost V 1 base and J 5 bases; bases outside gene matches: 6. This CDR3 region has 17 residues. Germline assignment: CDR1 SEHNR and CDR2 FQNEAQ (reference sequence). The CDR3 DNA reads TGTGCCAGCAGCTTAGGGGCGACTAGCGGGACGACCGGGGAGCTGTTTTTT. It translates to CASSLGATSGTTGELFF.

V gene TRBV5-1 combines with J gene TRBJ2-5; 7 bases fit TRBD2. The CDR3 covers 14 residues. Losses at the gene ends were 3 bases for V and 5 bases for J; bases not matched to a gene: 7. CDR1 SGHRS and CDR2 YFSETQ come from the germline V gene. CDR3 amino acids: CASSWGGTLETQYF. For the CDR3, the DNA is TGCGCCAGCAGCTGGGGGGGGACCCTTGAGACCCAGTACTTC.

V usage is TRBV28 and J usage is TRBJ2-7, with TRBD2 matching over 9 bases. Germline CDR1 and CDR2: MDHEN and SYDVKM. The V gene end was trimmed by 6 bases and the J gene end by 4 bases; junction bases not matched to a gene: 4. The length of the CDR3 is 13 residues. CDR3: CASRVAGVYEQYF. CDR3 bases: TGTGCCAGCAGGGTAGCGGGAGTGTACGAGCAGTACTTC.

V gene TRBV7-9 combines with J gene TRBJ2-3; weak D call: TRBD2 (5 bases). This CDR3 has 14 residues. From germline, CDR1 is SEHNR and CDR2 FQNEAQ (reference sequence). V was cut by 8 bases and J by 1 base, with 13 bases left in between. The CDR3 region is CASARGARTDTQYF. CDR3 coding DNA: TGTGCCAGCGCACGGGGTGCTCGCACAGATACGCAGTATTTT.

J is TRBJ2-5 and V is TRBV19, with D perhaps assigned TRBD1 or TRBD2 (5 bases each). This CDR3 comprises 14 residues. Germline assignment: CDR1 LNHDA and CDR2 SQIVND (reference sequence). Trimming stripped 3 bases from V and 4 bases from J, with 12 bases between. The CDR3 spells CASSIGLGPETQYF. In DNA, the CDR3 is TGTGCCAGTAGTATTGGGCTGGGACCAGAGACCCAGTACTTC.

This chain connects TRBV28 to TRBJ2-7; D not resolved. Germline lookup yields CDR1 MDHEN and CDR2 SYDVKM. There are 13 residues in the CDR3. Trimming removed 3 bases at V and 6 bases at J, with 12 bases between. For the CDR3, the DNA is TGTGCCAGCAGTTTCATTGAGGTGAGCGAGCAGTACTTC. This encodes CASSFIEVSEQYF.

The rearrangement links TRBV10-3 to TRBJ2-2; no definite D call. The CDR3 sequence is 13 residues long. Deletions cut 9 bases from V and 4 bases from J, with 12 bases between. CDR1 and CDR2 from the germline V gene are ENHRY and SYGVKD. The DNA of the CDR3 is TGTGCCATTGGGTCTTCCTCCACCGGGGAGCTGTTTTTT. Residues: CAIGSSSTGELFF.

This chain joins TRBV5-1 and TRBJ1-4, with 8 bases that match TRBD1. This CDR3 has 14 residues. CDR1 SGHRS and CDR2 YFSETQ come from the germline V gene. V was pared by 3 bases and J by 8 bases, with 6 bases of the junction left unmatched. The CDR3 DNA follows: TGCGCCAGCAGCTCCACAGGGGGAGTCGAAAAACTGTTTTTT. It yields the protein CASSSTGGVEKLFF. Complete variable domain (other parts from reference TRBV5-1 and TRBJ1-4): KAGVTQTPRYLIKTRGQQVTLSCSPISGHRSVSWYQQTPGQGLQFLFEYFSETQRNKGNFPGRFSGRQFSNSRSEMNVSTLELGDSALYLCASSSTGGVEKLFFGSGTQLSVL.

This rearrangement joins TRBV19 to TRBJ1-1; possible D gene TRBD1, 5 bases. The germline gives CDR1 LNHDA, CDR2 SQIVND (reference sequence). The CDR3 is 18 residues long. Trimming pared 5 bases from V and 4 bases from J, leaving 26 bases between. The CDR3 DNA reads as TGTGCCAGTAGTCCAAGTTGGGGGTCTCACGCCCCGTTCACTGAAGCTTTCTTT. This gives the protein CASSPSWGSHAPFTEAFF.

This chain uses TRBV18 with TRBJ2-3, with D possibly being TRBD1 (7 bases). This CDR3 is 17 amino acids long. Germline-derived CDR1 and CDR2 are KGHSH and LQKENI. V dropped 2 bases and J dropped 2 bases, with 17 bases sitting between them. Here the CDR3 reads CASSPGVSGGPTDTQYF. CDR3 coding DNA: TGTGCCAGCTCACCAGGGGTCTCAGGGGGGCCCACAGATACGCAGTATTTT. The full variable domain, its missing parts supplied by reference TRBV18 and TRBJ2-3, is NAGVMQNPRHLVRRRGQEARLRCSPMKGHSHVYWYRQLPEEGLKFMVYLQKENIIDESGMPKERFSAEFPKEGPSILRIQQVVRGDSAAYFCASSPGVSGGPTDTQYFGPGTRLTVL.

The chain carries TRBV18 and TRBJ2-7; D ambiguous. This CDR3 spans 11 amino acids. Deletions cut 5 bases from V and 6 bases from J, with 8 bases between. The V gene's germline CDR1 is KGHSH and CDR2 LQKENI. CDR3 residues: CASSDPSEQYF. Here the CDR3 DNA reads TGTGCCAGCTCAGATCCTAGCGAGCAGTACTTC.

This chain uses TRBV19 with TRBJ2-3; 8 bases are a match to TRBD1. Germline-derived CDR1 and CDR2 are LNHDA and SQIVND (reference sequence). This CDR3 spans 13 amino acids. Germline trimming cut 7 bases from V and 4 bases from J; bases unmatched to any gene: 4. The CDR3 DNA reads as TGTGCCAGTACGGACAGGGTGGCAGATACGCAGTATTTT. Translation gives CASTDRVADTQYF.

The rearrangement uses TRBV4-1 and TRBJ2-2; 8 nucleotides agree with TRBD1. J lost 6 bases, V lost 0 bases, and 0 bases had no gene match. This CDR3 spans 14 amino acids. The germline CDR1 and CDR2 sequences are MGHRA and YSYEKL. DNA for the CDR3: TGCGCCAGCAGCCAAGAGGACAGGGCCGGGGAGCTGTTTTTT. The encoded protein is CASSQEDRAGELFF.

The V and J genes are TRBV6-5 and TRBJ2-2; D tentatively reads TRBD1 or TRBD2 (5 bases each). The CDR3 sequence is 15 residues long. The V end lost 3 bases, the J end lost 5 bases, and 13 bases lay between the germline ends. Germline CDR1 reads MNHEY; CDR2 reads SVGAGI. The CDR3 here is CASSYGGSKTGELFF. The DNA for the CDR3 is TGTGCCAGCAGTTATGGGGGTAGCAAGACCGGGGAGCTGTTTTTT.

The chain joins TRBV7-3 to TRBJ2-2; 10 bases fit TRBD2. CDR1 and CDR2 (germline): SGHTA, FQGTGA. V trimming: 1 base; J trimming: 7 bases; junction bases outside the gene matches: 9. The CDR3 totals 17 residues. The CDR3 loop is CASSLRTSGEAGGELFF. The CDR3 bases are TGTGCCAGCAGCTTAAGAACTAGCGGGGAGGCAGGCGGGGAGCTGTTTTTT. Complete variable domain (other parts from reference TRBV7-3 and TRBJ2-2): GAGVSQTPSNKVTEKGKYVELRCDPISGHTALYWYRQSLGQGPEFLIYFQGTGAADDSGLPNDRFFAVRPEGSVSTLKIQRTERGDSAVYLCASSLRTSGEAGGELFFGEGSRLTVL.